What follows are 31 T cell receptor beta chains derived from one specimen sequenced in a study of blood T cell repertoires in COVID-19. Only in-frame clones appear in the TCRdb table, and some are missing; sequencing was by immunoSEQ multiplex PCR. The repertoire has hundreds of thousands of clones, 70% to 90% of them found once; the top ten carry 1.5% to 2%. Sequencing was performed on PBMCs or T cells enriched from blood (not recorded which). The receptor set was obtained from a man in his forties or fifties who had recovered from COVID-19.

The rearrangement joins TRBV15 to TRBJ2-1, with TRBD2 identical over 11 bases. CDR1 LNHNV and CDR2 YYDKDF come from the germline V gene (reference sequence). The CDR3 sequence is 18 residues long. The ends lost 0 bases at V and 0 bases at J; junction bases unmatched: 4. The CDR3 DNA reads TGTGCCACCAGCAGAGAAATAGCGGGAGGGATCTCCTACAATGAGCAGTTCTTC. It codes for CATSREIAGGISYNEQFF. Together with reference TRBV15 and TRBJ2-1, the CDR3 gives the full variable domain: DAMVIQNPRYQVTQFGKPVTLSCSQTLNHNVMYWYQQKSSQAPKLLFHYYDKDFNNEADTPDNFQSRRPNTSFCFLDIRSPGLGDTAMYLCATSREIAGGISYNEQFFGPGTRLTVL.

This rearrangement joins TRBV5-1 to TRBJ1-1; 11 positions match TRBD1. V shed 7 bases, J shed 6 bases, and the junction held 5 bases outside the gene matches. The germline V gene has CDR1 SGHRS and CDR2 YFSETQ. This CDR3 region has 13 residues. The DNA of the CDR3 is TGCGCCAGCGGACAGGGGGCCCTATCTGAAGCTTTCTTT. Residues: CASGQGALSEAFF. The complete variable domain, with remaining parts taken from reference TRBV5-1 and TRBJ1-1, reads KAGVTQTPRYLIKTRGQQVTLSCSPISGHRSVSWYQQTPGQGLQFLFEYFSETQRNKGNFPGRFSGRQFSNSRSEMNVSTLELGDSALYLCASGQGALSEAFFGQGTRLTVV.

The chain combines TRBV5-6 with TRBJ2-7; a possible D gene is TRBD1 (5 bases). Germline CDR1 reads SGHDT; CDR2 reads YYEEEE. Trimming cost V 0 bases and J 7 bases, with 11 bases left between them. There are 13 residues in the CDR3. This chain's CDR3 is CASSLAGLGEQYF. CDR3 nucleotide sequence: TGTGCCAGCAGCTTGGCAGGGTTGGGGGAGCAGTACTTC.

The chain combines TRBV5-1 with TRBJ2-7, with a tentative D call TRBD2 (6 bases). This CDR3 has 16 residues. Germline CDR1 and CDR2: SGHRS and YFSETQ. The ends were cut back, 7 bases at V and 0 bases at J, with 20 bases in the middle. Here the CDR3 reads CASSYEVVGSSYEQYF. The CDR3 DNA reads TGCGCCAGCTCCTATGAAGTCGTCGGGAGCTCCTACGAGCAGTACTTC.

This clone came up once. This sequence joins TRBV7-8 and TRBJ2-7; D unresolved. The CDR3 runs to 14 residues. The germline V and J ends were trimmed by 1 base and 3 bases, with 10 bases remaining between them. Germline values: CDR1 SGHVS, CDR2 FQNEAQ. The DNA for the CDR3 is TGTGCCAGCAGCTTAGTCCGTCGGAGCTACGAGCAGTACTTC. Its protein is CASSLVRRSYEQYF.

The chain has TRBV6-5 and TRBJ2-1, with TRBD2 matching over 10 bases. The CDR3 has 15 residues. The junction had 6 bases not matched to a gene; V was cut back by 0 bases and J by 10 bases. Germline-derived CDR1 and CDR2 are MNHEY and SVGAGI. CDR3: CASSYSGTSVNEQFF. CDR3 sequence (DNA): TGTGCCAGCAGTTACTCCGGGACTAGCGTCAACGAGCAGTTCTTC.

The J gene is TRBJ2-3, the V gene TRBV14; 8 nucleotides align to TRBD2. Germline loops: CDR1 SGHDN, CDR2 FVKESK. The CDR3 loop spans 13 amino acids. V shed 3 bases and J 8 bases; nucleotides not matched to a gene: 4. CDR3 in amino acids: CASSQPRGGTQYF. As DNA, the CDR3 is TGTGCCAGCAGCCAGCCTCGGGGGGGTACGCAGTATTTT.

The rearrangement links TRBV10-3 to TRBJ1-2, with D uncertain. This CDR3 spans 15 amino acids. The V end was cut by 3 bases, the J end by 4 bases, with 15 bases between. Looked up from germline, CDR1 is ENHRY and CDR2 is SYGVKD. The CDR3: CAISESRVLGYGYTF. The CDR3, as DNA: TGTGCCATCAGTGAATCTCGGGTGCTCGGCTATGGCTACACCTTC.

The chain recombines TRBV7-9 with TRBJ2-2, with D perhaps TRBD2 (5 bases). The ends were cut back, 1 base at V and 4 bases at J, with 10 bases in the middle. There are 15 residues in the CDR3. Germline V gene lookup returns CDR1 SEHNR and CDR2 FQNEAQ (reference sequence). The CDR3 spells CASSLGLASTGELFF. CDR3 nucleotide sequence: TGTGCCAGCAGCTTAGGGCTAGCCTCCACCGGGGAGCTGTTTTTT.

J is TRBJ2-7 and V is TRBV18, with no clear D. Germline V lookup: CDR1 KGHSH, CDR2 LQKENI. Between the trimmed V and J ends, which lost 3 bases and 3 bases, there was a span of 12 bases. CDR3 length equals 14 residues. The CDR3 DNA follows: TGTGCCAGCTCACCCACTACGTATTTCTACGAGCAGTACTTC. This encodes CASSPTTYFYEQYF.

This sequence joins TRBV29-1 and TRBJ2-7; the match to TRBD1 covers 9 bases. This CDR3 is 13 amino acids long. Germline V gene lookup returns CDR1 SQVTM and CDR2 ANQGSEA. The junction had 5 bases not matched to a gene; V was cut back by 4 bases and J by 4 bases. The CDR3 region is CSVATGGFYEQYF. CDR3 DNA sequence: TGCAGCGTTGCGACAGGGGGATTTTACGAGCAGTACTTC.

The CDR3 loop is CASTVELAGGVSYNEQFF. The CDR3 region has the DNA TGTGCCAGTACCGTGGAACTAGCGGGGGGTGTCTCCTACAATGAGCAGTTCTTC. The chain employs TRBV19 and TRBJ2-1; 12 bases are shared with TRBD2. CDR1 and CDR2 (germline): LNHDA, SQIVND (reference sequence). The CDR3 is 18 amino acids. Trimming removed 7 bases from V and 0 bases from J; junction bases left unmatched: 10.

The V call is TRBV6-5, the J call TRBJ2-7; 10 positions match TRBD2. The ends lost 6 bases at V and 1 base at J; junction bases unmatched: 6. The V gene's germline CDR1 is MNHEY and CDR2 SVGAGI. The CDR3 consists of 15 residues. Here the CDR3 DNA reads TGTGCCAGCAGGTCACTAGCGGGGAGTTCCTACGAGCAGTACTTC. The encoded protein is CASRSLAGSSYEQYF.

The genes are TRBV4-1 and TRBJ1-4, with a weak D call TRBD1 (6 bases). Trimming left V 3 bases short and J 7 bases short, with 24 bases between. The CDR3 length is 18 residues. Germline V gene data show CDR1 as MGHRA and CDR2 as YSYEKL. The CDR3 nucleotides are TGCGCCAGCAGCCACGCCTCCCGAGTCAGGGGTTCATTTGAAAAACTGTTTTTT. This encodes CASSHASRVRGSFEKLFF.

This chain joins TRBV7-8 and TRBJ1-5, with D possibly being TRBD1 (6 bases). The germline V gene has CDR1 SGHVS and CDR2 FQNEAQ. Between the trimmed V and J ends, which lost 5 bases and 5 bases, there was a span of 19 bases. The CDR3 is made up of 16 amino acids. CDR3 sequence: CASSRGGLTFDQPQHF. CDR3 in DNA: TGTGCCAGCAGCCGGGGGGGGCTCACGTTCGATCAGCCCCAGCATTTT.

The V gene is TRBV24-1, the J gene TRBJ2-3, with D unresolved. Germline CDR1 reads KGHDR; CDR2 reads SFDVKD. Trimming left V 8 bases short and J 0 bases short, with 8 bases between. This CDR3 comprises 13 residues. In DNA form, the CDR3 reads TGTGCCACCATAGACACGAGCACAGATACGCAGTATTTT. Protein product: CATIDTSTDTQYF.

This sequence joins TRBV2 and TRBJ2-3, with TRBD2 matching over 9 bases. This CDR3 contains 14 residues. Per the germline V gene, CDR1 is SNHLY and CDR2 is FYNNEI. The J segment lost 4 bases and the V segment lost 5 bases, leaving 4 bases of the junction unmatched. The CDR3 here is CASSFSGSSDTQYF. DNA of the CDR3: TGTGCCAGCAGTTTTAGCGGGAGTTCAGATACGCAGTATTTT.

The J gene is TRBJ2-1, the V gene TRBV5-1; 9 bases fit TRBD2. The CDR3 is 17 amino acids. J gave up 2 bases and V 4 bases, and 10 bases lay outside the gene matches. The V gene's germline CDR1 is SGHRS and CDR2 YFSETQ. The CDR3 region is CASSSISGSTPYNEQFF. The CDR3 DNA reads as TGCGCCAGCAGCAGTATTAGCGGGAGTACCCCCTACAATGAGCAGTTCTTC.

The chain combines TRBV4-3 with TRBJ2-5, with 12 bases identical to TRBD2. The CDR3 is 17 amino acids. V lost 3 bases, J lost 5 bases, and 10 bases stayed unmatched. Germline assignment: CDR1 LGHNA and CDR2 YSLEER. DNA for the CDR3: TGCGCCAGCAGCCAGGACCCTAGCGGGGGGGCCCGCGAGACCCAGTACTTC. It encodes CASSQDPSGGARETQYF.

This CDR3 reads CASSPDWRGRQETQYF. Written as DNA, the CDR3 is TGTGCCAGCAGCCCAGACTGGAGAGGTCGGCAAGAGACCCAGTACTTC. The rearrangement uses TRBV3-1 (or the pseudogene TRBV3-2) and TRBJ2-5; D remains unclear. The CDR3 is 16 amino acids. V was cut by 4 bases and J by 2 bases, with 17 bases left in between. From germline, CDR1 is LGHDT and CDR2 YNNKEL (reference sequence).

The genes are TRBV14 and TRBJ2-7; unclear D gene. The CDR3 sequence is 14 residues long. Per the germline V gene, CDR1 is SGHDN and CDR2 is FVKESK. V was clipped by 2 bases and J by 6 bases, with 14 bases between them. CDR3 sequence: CASSQIEWWAEQYF. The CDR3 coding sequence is TGTGCCAGCAGCCAAATTGAGTGGTGGGCCGAGCAGTACTTC.

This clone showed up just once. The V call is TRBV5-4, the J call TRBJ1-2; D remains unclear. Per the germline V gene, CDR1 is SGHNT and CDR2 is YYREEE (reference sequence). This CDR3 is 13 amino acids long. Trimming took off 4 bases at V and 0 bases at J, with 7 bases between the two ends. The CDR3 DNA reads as TGTGCCAGCAGCCCGGAGGCTAACTATGGCTACACCTTC. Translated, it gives CASSPEANYGYTF.

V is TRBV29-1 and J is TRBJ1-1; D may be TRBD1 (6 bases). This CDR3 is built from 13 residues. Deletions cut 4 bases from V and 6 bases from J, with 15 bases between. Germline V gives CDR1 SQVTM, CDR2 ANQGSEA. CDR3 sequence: CSVGIQGPAEAFF. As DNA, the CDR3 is TGCAGCGTTGGCATACAGGGCCCCGCTGAAGCTTTCTTT.

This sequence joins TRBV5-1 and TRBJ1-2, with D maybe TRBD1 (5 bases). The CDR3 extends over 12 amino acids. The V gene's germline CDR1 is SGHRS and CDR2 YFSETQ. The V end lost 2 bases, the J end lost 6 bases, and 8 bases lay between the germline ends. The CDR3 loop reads CASSFWGDGYTF. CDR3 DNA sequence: TGCGCCAGCAGCTTTTGGGGCGATGGCTACACCTTC. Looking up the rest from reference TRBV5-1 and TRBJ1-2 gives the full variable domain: KAGVTQTPRYLIKTRGQQVTLSCSPISGHRSVSWYQQTPGQGLQFLFEYFSETQRNKGNFPGRFSGRQFSNSRSEMNVSTLELGDSALYLCASSFWGDGYTFGSGTRLTVV.

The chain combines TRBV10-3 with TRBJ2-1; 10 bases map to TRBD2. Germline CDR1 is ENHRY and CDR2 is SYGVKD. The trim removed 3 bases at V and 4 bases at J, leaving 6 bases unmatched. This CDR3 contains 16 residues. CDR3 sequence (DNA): TGTGCCATCAGTGAAATAACTAGCGGGGATTACAATGAGCAGTTCTTC. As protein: CAISEITSGDYNEQFF.

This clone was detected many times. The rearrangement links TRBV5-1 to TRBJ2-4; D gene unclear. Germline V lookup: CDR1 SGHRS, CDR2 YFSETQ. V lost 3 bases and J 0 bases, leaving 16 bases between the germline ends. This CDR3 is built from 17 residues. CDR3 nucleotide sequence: TGCGCCAGCAGCTCTACCCCCCAAATGATAGCCAAAAACATTCAGTACTTC. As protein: CASSSTPQMIAKNIQYF.

The CDR3 DNA reads TGTGCCAGTAGTGGGGGGAGGAGATACACAGATACGCAGTATTTT. Its translation: CASSGGRRYTDTQYF. The gene calls are TRBV19 and TRBJ2-3, with D maybe TRBD2 (6 bases). This CDR3 comprises 15 residues. The V end was cut by 5 bases, the J end by 2 bases, with 14 bases between. Looked up from germline, CDR1 is LNHDA and CDR2 is SQIVND (reference sequence).

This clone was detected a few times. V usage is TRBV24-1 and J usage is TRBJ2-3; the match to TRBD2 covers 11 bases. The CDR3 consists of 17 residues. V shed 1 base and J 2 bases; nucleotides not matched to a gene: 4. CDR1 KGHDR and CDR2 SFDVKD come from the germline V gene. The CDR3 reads CATSDFGTSGYTDTQYF. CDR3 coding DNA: TGTGCCACCAGTGATTTCGGGACTAGCGGCTACACAGATACGCAGTATTTT.

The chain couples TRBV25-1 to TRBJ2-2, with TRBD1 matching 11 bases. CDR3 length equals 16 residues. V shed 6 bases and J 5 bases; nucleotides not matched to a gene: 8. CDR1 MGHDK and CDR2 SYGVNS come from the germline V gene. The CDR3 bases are TGTGCCAGCAGCGGGGGACAGGGGGAAGTAACCGGGGAGCTGTTTTTT. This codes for CASSGGQGEVTGELFF.

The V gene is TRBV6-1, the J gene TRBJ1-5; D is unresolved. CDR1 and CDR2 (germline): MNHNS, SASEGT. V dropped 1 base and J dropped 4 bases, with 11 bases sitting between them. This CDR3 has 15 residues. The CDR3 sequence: CASSEGAQPNQPQHF. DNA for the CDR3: TGTGCCAGCAGTGAAGGGGCCCAACCAAATCAGCCCCAGCATTTT.

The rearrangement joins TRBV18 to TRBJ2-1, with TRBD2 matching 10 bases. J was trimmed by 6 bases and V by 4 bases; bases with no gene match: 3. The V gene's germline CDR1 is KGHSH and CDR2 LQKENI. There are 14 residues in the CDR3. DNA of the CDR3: TGTGCCAGCTCACTTGCTAGCGGGGGCAATGAGCAGTTCTTC. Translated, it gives CASSLASGGNEQFF.